The 13 T cell receptor beta chains presented below share a single source sample, sequenced in a study of T-cell memory formation after mild COVID-19. TCRdb analysed the 5' RACE reads with MiXCR anew, one entry per CDR3 protein. The sample has about half a million distinct CDR3 sequences; 15% to 20% are singletons. The specimen sequenced was PBMCs or a T cell subset sorted from them (not recorded which). Receptors were obtained from an adult woman who had mild COVID-19 (a few samples of this study predate the infection). Cell type and time point are not known.

This clonotype was found a few times. This rearrangement joins TRBV18 to TRBJ2-7, with 13 bases identical to TRBD2. CDR3 length equals 16 residues. From germline, CDR1 is KGHSH and CDR2 LQKENI. The ends lost 5 bases at V and 2 bases at J; junction bases unmatched: 6. The CDR3 protein is CASSGLAGERTYEQYF. CDR3 nucleotides: TGTGCCAGCTCAGGACTAGCGGGAGAACGCACCTACGAGCAGTACTTC.

This chain joins TRBV2 and TRBJ1-2; D is unresolved. The germline V and J ends were trimmed by 8 bases and 0 bases, with 16 bases remaining between them. CDR3 length: 15 residues. The germline gives CDR1 SNHLY, CDR2 FYNNEI. CDR3 DNA: TGTGCCAGCGGCCTTCCAGGAGAGTCTAACTATGGCTACACCTTC. This translates into CASGLPGESNYGYTF.

J is TRBJ2-2 and V is TRBV12-3 or TRBV12-4; perhaps TRBD1 as D (6 bases). V lost 6 bases to trimming and J lost 6 bases, with 11 bases between them. CDR3 length: 13 residues. Written as DNA, the CDR3 is TGTGCCAGCAGACAGGGAAGGGCCGGGGAGCTGTTTTTT. Amino acid sequence: CASRQGRAGELFF.

This clonotype turned up a few times. The V and J genes are TRBV20-1 and TRBJ2-5, with D unclear. The CDR3 loop spans 17 amino acids. CDR1 DFQATT and CDR2 SNEGSKA come from the germline V gene (reference sequence). V shed 0 bases and J shed 5 bases, with 22 bases lying between them. The CDR3 loop reads CSARDTNSLDGRETQYF. DNA of the CDR3: TGCAGTGCTAGAGATACGAACTCCCTGGATGGCCGGGAGACCCAGTACTTC.

This clonotype has only a few counts. V gene TRBV27 combines with J gene TRBJ2-7; D is ambiguous. CDR3 length equals 13 residues. Germline CDR1 reads MNHEY; CDR2 reads SMNVEV (reference sequence). V was shortened by 3 bases and J by 5 bases, with 11 bases between the two germline ends. The CDR3 region is CASSLLGHHEQYF. The CDR3 DNA reads as TGTGCCAGCAGTTTGCTAGGGCACCACGAGCAGTACTTC.

This chain joins TRBV9 and TRBJ1-4; maybe TRBD1 (5 bases). Trimming left V 4 bases short and J 7 bases short, with 20 bases between. This CDR3 spans 16 amino acids. CDR1 is SGDLS, CDR2 YYNGEE, per germline. The CDR3 sequence: CASSSGALLKGEKLFF. CDR3 bases: TGTGCCAGCAGCTCCGGGGCACTACTGAAGGGTGAAAAACTGTTTTTT. The full variable domain, in which reference TRBV9 and TRBJ1-4 provide the parts outside the CDR3, is DSGVTQTPKHLITATGQRVTLRCSPRSGDLSVYWYQQSLDQGLQFLIQYYNGEERAKGNILERFSAQQFPDLHSELNLSSLELGDSALYFCASSSGALLKGEKLFFGSGTQLSVL.

This clonotype was counted a few times. The CDR3 nucleotides are TGTGCCAGCAGCTTAGGTTTACTAGCGGGGGCAGATACGCAGTATTTT. Encoded protein: CASSLGLLAGADTQYF. The genes are TRBV7-2 and TRBJ2-3; TRBD2 matches at 11 bases. V shed 1 base, J shed 4 bases, and the junction held 4 bases outside the gene matches. CDR3 size: 16 residues. CDR1 is SGHTA and CDR2 is FQGNSA in the germline V gene.

V and J are TRBV6-6 and TRBJ2-2; the D is unclear. V was pared by 5 bases and J by 6 bases, with 13 bases between. Germline CDR1 is MNHNY and CDR2 is SVGAGI (reference sequence). The CDR3 spans 14 residues. The CDR3 loop is CASSLFQSPGELFF. The CDR3 region has the DNA TGTGCCAGCAGTCTATTTCAGAGCCCCGGGGAGCTGTTTTTT.

As for this clonotype: Lacking the conserved final phenylalanine or tryptophan, this CDR3 likely reflects a read error. The chain links TRBV5-1 to TRBJ1-2, with D maybe TRBD1 (5 bases). CDR1 SGHRS and CDR2 YFSETQ come from the germline V gene. The CDR3 loop spans 15 amino acids. V was cut by 0 bases and J by 2 bases, with 11 bases left in between. In DNA form, the CDR3 reads TGCGCCAGCAGCTTGGACTGGGGGTGGAACTATGGCTACACCTTA. This gives the protein CASSLDWGWNYGYTL.

The V gene is TRBV7-2, the J gene TRBJ2-1, with 8 bases identical to TRBD2. The ends lost 5 bases at V and 8 bases at J; junction bases unmatched: 5. CDR1 is SGHTA and CDR2 is FQGNSA in the germline V gene. CDR3 length: 13 amino acids. CDR3 in amino acids: CASSVGLGDEQFF. The CDR3 DNA sequence: TGTGCCAGCAGCGTGGGACTAGGCGATGAGCAGTTCTTC.

The chain couples TRBV6-1 to TRBJ1-5; no firm D call. Trimming took 4 bases from V and 5 from J, leaving 18 bases between them. In germline, CDR1 is MNHNS, CDR2 SASEGT. The CDR3 spans 16 residues. For the CDR3, the DNA is TGTGCCAGCAGTGCCCCGACCCGGGCGGGTGATCAGCCCCAGCATTTT. Residues: CASSAPTRAGDQPQHF.

The rearrangement joins TRBV7-6 to TRBJ2-7; tentatively, D is TRBD1 or TRBD2 (5 bases each). The germline V and J ends were trimmed by 2 bases and 6 bases, with 11 bases remaining between them. The germline V gene encodes CDR1 SGHVS and CDR2 FNYEAQ. CDR3 length equals 13 residues. The CDR3 DNA sequence: TGTGCCAGCAGCTTATATCCAGGGAGCGAGCAGTACTTC. Its protein is CASSLYPGSEQYF.

This clonotype showed up just a few times. The J gene is TRBJ2-7, the V gene TRBV9, with 7 nucleotides matching TRBD1. CDR3 size: 15 residues. Trimming took 3 bases from V and 1 from J; bases not matched to a gene: 7. From germline, CDR1 is SGDLS and CDR2 YYNGEE. The CDR3 region has the DNA TGTGCCAGCAGCGGACCGGGACAGCGATCCTACGAGCAGTACTTC. Amino acid sequence: CASSGPGQRSYEQYF.